The sample holds a few counts of the clone carrying this TCR beta chain. Its antigen is as yet unknown. The data are from a study of T cell repertoires in cytomegalovirus infection. TCRdb fed the reads into MiXCR, producing one record per CDR3 protein. This table holds roughly 100,000 distinct CDR3 sequences, roughly 39% found once. The V segment lost 5 bases and the J segment 1 base; nucleotides outside the gene matches: 10. The CDR3 has 17 residues. CDR1 and CDR2 from the germline V gene are LNHDA and SQIVND (reference sequence). Sequenced here: CD8+ T cells from cultured PBMCs, sampled from culture after CMV antigen stimulation. This sequence originates from a human donor in good health (CMV status not recorded). Some clones in this sample may be carry-over from other donors' samples. V usage is TRBV19 and J usage is TRBJ2-2, with 7 positions matching TRBD1. CDR3 in DNA: TGTGCCAGTAGTCCCCCCGGACAGGTCTTGAACACCGGGGAGCTGTTTTTT. Protein: CASSPPGQVLNTGELFF.